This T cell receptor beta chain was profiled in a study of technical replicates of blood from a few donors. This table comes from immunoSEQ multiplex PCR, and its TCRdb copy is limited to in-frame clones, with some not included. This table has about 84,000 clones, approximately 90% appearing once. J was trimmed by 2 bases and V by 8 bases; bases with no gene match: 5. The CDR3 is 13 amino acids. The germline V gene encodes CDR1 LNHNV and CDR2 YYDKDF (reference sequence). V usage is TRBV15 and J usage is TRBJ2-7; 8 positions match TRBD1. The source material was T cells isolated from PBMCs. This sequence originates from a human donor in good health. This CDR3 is CATSRDRTYEQYF. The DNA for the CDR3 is TGTGCCACCTCCAGGGACAGGACCTACGAGCAGTACTTC.